This TCR beta chain is drawn from a study of T-cell reconstitution after alpha-beta-depleted transplantation in children. Study-level findings and limits: Elevated TCRbeta diversity at day 60 was traced, in some patients, to surviving recipient T cells and thymic progenitors. Several hundred expanded graft clones reportedly gave rise to the alpha-beta T cells present about two months after transplant. Hyperexpanded clones declined; after one year, newly produced T cells mostly supplied diversity.

For this clonotype: The antigen remains undetermined.

Unique molecular identifiers tagged the TCRbeta library. One entry per CDR3 protein results from TCRdb running MiXCR on the PCR reads. The data show some 460,000 distinct CDR3 sequences, 16% seen once. The CDR3 has 13 residues. Germline CDR1 is MGHDK and CDR2 is SYGVNS. J lost 8 bases, V lost 9 bases, and 8 bases had no gene match. The sequenced sample was PBMCs, mostly from graft donor cells, obtained 360 days after TCRalphabeta/CD19-depleted stem cell transplant. The rearrangement links TRBV25-1 to TRBJ2-4; TRBD1 matches at 9 bases. The sequence came from a boy under three years old who had a stem cell transplant for Wiskott-Aldrich syndrome, so the T cells may come from the graft donor. In DNA, the CDR3 is TGTGCCAGTGCTGGGACAGGGAGGGACATTCAGTACTTC. It encodes CASAGTGRDIQYF.